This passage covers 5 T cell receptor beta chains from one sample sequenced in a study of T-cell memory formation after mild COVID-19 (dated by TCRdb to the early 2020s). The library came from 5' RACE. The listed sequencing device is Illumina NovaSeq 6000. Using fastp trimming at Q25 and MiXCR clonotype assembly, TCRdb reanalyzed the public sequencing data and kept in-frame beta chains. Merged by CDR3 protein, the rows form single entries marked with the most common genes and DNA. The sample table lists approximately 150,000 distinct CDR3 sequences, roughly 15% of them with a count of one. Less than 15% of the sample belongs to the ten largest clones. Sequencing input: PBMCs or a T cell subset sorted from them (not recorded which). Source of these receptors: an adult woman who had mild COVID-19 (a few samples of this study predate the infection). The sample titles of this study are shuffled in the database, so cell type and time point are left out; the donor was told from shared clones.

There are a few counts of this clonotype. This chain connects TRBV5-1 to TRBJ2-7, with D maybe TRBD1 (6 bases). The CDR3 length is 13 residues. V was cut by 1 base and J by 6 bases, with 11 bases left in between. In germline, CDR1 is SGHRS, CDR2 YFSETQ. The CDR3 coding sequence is TGCGCCAGCAGCTTGATAGGGGGAGCCGAGCAGTACTTC. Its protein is CASSLIGGAEQYF.

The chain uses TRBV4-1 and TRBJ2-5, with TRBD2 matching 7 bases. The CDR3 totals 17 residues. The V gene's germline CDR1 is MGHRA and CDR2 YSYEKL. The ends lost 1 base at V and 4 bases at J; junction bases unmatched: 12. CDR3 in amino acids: CASSQVGRQRGGETQYF. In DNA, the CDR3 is TGCGCCAGCAGCCAAGTTGGGCGGCAGCGCGGGGGAGAGACCCAGTACTTC.

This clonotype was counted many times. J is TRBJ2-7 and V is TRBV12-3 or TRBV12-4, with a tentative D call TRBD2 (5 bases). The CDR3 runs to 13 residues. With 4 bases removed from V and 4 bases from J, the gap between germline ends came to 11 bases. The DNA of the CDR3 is TGTGCCAGCAGTTCACTAGTGGGGTACGAGCAGTACTTC. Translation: CASSSLVGYEQYF.

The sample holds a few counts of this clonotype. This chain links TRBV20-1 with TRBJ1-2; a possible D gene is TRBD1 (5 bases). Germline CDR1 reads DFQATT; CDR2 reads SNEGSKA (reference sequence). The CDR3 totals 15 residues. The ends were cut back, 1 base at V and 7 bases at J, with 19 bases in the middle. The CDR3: CSARAPLPGRAGYTF. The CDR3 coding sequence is TGCAGTGCTAGAGCTCCTCTGCCAGGGAGGGCTGGCTACACCTTC.

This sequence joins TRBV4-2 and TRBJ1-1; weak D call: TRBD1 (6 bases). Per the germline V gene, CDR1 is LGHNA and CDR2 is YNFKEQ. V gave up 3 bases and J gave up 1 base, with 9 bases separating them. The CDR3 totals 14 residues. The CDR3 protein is CASSHPTGNTEAFF. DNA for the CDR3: TGTGCCAGCAGCCACCCGACAGGGAACACTGAAGCTTTCTTT.